A single T cell receptor beta chain is shown here with its context. Its antigen specificity is not known. Per-base qualities were not stored, and no clone one base away is much larger. Measured from the cysteine to the phenylalanine, the CDR3 is 15 residues long. Only the CDR3 region is kept as DNA, spanning 45 bases read in frame from base 1. CDR1 and CDR2 are drawn from the germline V gene: MDHEN, SYDVKM. Compared with germline, V lacks 7 bases and J lacks 5 bases; bases without a gene match: 13. The data were taken from a study of control samples from healthy donors and cancer patients (dated by TCRdb to 2020 to 2022). Library construction relied on the immunoSEQ multiplex PCR assay. TCRdb took this table from immuneACCESS and kept in-frame rearrangements with V and J called. Such tables lack part of the clones; where checked against another copy, unresolved V genes explain under half of the gap, and the rest is unexplained. The sample contains 150,000 to 190,000 clones, about 94% of them found a single time. The ten largest clones add up to about 2.4% of the sample.

The chain uses TRBV28 and TRBJ1-2; 7 junctional bases match TRBD1. The sequence derives from a man aged 45-65 years in good health. The sequencing sample was made of blood. The DNA reads TGTGCCAGCAAGGAGGGGGCTGCCATAAGTTATGGCTACACCTTC. This is translated as CASKEGAAISYGYTF.